A single sample is the source of the 6 T cell receptor beta chains below, sequenced in a study of cytomegalovirus exposure and HLA in healthy donors. PCR amplification relied on 60 Vbeta primers (plus 13 Jbeta primers). Libraries were prepared by immunoSEQ multiplex PCR; TCRdb keeps only in-frame clonotypes and omits some of them. Of roughly 98,000 clones detected, roughly 74% appear once; the ten largest clones hold under 3.5%. Sequencing used PBMCs. The receptor source for this set is a female donor in good health and CMV-seropositive.

The chain employs TRBV7-3 and TRBJ1-1, with 8 nucleotides matching TRBD1. V gave up 4 bases and J gave up 5 bases; unmatched junction bases: 3. CDR3 size: 13 residues. Germline-derived CDR1 and CDR2 are SGHTA and FQGTGA. The CDR3 loop is CASSSYRGTEAFF. The CDR3 DNA sequence: TGTGCCAGCAGCTCCTACAGGGGGACTGAAGCTTTCTTT.

With regard to this clone: Sequence at one end of the junction differs from germline and may be a read error. The chain carries TRBV7-7 and TRBJ2-1, with 12 bases lining up with TRBD2. This CDR3 comprises 15 residues. Germline V gives CDR1 SSHAT, CDR2 FNYEAQ (reference sequence). The CDR3 DNA sequence: TGTGCTAGCAGCGCGTCTAGCGGGAGGGGGAATGAGCAGTTCTTC. It codes for CASSASSGRGNEQFF.

The chain uses TRBV6-5 and TRBJ1-2; 7 bases line up with TRBD1. Germline V lookup: CDR1 MNHEY, CDR2 SVGAGI. CDR3 length: 14 amino acids. V gave up 0 bases and J gave up 6 bases; unmatched junction bases: 4. This CDR3 is CASSYSGQVHGYTF. CDR3 in DNA: TGTGCCAGCAGTTACTCTGGACAGGTACATGGCTACACCTTC.

The genes are TRBV28 and TRBJ1-5; 7 bases map to TRBD1. The CDR3 is made up of 13 amino acids. The germline CDR1 and CDR2 sequences are MDHEN and SYDVKM. Trimming removed 2 bases from V and 7 bases from J; junction bases left unmatched: 2. The CDR3 nucleotides are TGTGCCAGCAGTTTAGACAGGGCCCAGCCCCAGCATTTT. This gives the protein CASSLDRAQPQHF.

V gene TRBV29-1 combines with J gene TRBJ2-1; 7 nucleotides agree with TRBD2. The CDR3 length is 14 residues. Germline-derived CDR1 and CDR2 are SQVTM and ANQGSEA. V lost 4 bases to trimming and J lost 4 bases; unmatched junction nucleotides: 7. CDR3 sequence: CSVVGGRAYNEQFF. In DNA, the CDR3 is TGCAGCGTTGTGGGGGGGAGGGCTTACAATGAGCAGTTCTTC.

The V gene is TRBV11-3, the J gene TRBJ2-3, with 10 bases that match TRBD1. V was clipped by 5 bases and J by 13 bases; unmatched bases: 6. The CDR3 loop spans 12 amino acids. Germline CDR1 and CDR2: SGHNT and YENEEA. The CDR3 here is CASSHLTGGKYF. CDR3 nucleotide sequence: TGTGCCAGCAGCCACCTGACAGGGGGCAAGTATTTT.